These T cell receptor beta chains were read from a single sample in a study of blood T cells in healthy people across ages. Via MiXCR, TCRdb re-called the 5' RACE reads, giving one row per CDR3 protein. The data hold roughly 720,000 distinct CDR3 sequences, with about 55% observed a single time. Source material: blood. Every receptor here comes from a man older than 75 in good health. Each CDR3 is given with its conserved first and last residue. The order of the fields is D gene, J gene, clone size, V gene, CDR3 DNA, CDR3 protein. D genes are given only for firm matches. Clone size is stated in some rows and not others, as once, few, many or a class when expanded.

TRBD1,TRBJ1-2,few,TRBV20-1,TGCAGTGCCCCGGGACAGGGGGCGCATTTTGGGACACCTAACTATGGCTACACCTTC,CSAPGQGAHFGTPNYGYTF
TRBD2,TRBJ2-3,few,TRBV24-1,TGTGCCACCAGTGAGGAGCGGGAGCCCTGGGATACGCAGTATTTT,CATSEEREPWDTQYF
.,TRBJ2-3,.,TRBV6-5,TGTGCCAGCAGCAGCTGGGGTGGTGTAGATACGCAGTATTTT,CASSSWGGVDTQYF
TRBD2,TRBJ2-3,.,TRBV20-1,TGCAGTACCACTAGCGGGAGTGGTAAGCCCACAGATACGCAGTATTTT,CSTTSGSGKPTDTQYF
.,TRBJ2-1,few,TRBV3-1,TGTGCCAGCAGCCACGGGCAGGGTCAGTTCTTC,CASSHGQGQFF
.,TRBJ2-7,.,TRBV20-1,TGCAGTGCACCACGGTCCCAGGGATTCTACGAGCAGTACTTC,CSAPRSQGFYEQYF
.,TRBJ1-6,few,TRBV10-3,TGTGCCATCAGTGAGTCGGCAGGGCCGGATTCACCCCTCCACTTT,CAISESAGPDSPLHF
.,TRBJ2-7,.,TRBV21-1,TGTGCCAGCAGCACGGGGAAAGAGAGGTACGAGCAGTACTTC,CASSTGKERYEQYF
TRBD1,TRBJ2-5,.,TRBV7-8,TGTGCCAGCAGCTCCCCCTGGGACAGGGTCTTTGTGCCCTACAATGAGCAGTACTTC,CASSSPWDRVFVPYNEQYF
.,TRBJ2-2,.,TRBV19,TGTGCCAGTAGTATAAGTCAGGGGAGTGCCGGGGAGCTGTTTTTT,CASSISQGSAGELFF
.,TRBJ1-2,.,TRBV4-1,TGCGCCAGCACACCGGGCTTAGCTAACTATGGCTACACCTTC,CASTPGLANYGYTF
TRBD2,TRBJ2-1,few,TRBV20-1,TGCAGTGCTAGACCTAGCGGGAGGGTGGAGGGTGAGCAGTTCTTC,CSARPSGRVEGEQFF
.,TRBJ1-2,.,TRBV18,TGTGCCAGCTCAAACTCCCAGGCGTTCAACTATGGCTACACCTTC,CASSNSQAFNYGYTF
.,TRBJ2-3,.,TRBV15,TGTGCCACCAGCAGCATCACAGATACGCAGTATTTT,CATSSITDTQYF
TRBD1,TRBJ1-2,.,TRBV7-8,TGTGCCAGCAGCTCCCATGCGGGGACAGGGGGCGTCTATGGCTACACCTTC,CASSSHAGTGGVYGYTF
.,TRBJ1-2,few,TRBV14,TGTGCCAGCAGCCAGGCGGTGGGTGGCTACACCTTC,CASSQAVGGYTF
.,TRBJ1-2,many,TRBV4-2,TGTGCCAGCAGCCAAGAAGCCGGAGCCCTTGATGGCTACACCTTC,CASSQEAGALDGYTF
.,TRBJ2-7,.,TRBV11-2,TGTGCCAGCAGCTTAGATCCGGGACGAATATCCGAGCAGTACTTC,CASSLDPGRISEQYF
.,TRBJ1-5,.,TRBV7-2,TGTGCCAGCAGCTTAGTTCCGACAGACAATCAGCCCCAGCATTTT,CASSLVPTDNQPQHF
TRBD1,TRBJ2-7,once,TRBV7-8,TGTGCCAGCAGCACCCAGGGACAGGGGAATCCCCTAGTGAACGAGCAGTACTTC,CASSTQGQGNPLVNEQYF
.,TRBJ2-1,.,TRBV24-1,TGTGCCACCAGTCGGGGCTCGGGAAGGAGCAATGAGCAGTTCTTC,CATSRGSGRSNEQFF
TRBD2,TRBJ2-1,.,TRBV6-1,TGTGCCAGCAGTGAAGTGGCTAGCGGGAGGGACGAGCAGTTCTTC,CASSEVASGRDEQFF
.,TRBJ2-7,few,TRBV20-1,TGCAGTGCCCTATCGGACAACTCCTACGAGCAGTACTTC,CSALSDNSYEQYF
.,TRBJ2-7,few,TRBV7-2,TGTGCCAGCAGCCGGCGTAGTATTGGACCGGGCAGTCGTTATGAGCAGTACTTC,CASSRRSIGPGSRYEQYF
TRBD1,TRBJ2-7,.,TRBV7-9,TGTGCCAGCAGCTCGGAAGGGACAGTCTCCTACGAGCAGTACTTC,CASSSEGTVSYEQYF
TRBD2,TRBJ2-2,.,TRBV7-3,TGTGCCAGCAGCTTAAGGGCGGGACTAGCGGGCAATACCGGGGAGCTGTTTTTT,CASSLRAGLAGNTGELFF
.,TRBJ2-1,few,TRBV4-2,TGTGCCAGCAGTTTTACTAGAGGGGACAATGAGCAGTTCTTC,CASSFTRGDNEQFF
.,TRBJ1-6,.,TRBV27,TGTGCCAGCAGTTTTTCCGCGGCACGTTCCTCCTATAATTCACCCCTCCACTTT,CASSFSAARSSYNSPLHF
.,TRBJ2-1,once,TRBV5-1,TGCGCCAGCAGCTTAGCGGGACACCTAGGTGAGCAGTTCTTC,CASSLAGHLGEQFF
TRBD2,TRBJ2-3,.,TRBV29-1,TGCAGCACCCGGACGGGACTAGCGACATTCACAGATACGCAGTATTTT,CSTRTGLATFTDTQYF
TRBD1,TRBJ1-4,.,TRBV25-1,TGTGCCAGCCCCCACGGACAGGCGTTTAATGAAAAACTGTTTTTT,CASPHGQAFNEKLFF
.,TRBJ2-3,.,TRBV27,TGTGCCAGCAGTTTGGGTTACAAAATCACAGATACGCAGTATTTT,CASSLGYKITDTQYF
TRBD1,TRBJ2-5,.,TRBV5-1,TGCGCCAGCAGCTTGGTTAGGTCGCGGGACAGGGTAAGGAGTGAGCAGTACTTC,CASSLVRSRDRVRSEQYF
.,TRBJ1-1,.,TRBV6-5,TGTGCCAGCAGTTACGGGTCGGCTGCTTTCTTT,CASSYGSAAFF
TRBD2,TRBJ2-1,.,TRBV12-3/TRBV12-4,TGTGCCAACAGTTTCCCCAAACTAGCGGGAGCATTGAATGAGCAGTTCTTC,CANSFPKLAGALNEQFF
TRBD2,TRBJ2-3,few,TRBV11-2,TGTGCCAGCAGCTTAGACTGGCCAGCCGGGGGGTTCACAGATACGCAGTATTTT,CASSLDWPAGGFTDTQYF
TRBD1,TRBJ2-7,.,TRBV6-1,TGTGCCGGGGGACAGTCCTACGAGCAGTACTTC,CAGGQSYEQYF
.,TRBJ2-7,few,TRBV15,TGTGCCACCAGCACCCTGAACTACGAGCAGTACTTC,CATSTLNYEQYF
.,TRBJ1-2,few,TRBV29-1,TGCAGCGTTTCAACATCGGCCTATGGCTACACCTTC,CSVSTSAYGYTF
TRBD1,TRBJ2-1,.,TRBV4-2,TGTGCCAGCAGCCAAGAGGGGACAGGGGTCATCAATGAGCAGTTCTTC,CASSQEGTGVINEQFF
.,TRBJ2-1,once,TRBV20-1,TGCAGTGCTCTTCACCCTGACAGAGCTTCCTACAATGAGCAGTTCTTC,CSALHPDRASYNEQFF
.,TRBJ2-1,.,TRBV5-1,TGCGCCAGCAGCTTCCAAGGGGGGTCCTACAATGAGCAGTTCTTC,CASSFQGGSYNEQFF
.,TRBJ2-3,few,TRBV28,TGTGCCATCCAGTCCTCCACAGATACGCAGTATTTT,CAIQSSTDTQYF
TRBD1,TRBJ1-2,few,TRBV29-1,TGCAGCGCCGAGGGGACAGGGGGCGGCCCAGCCTATGGCTACACCTTC,CSAEGTGGGPAYGYTF
.,TRBJ1-2,.,TRBV24-1,TGTGCCACCAGTGAAGGAGGGTTTTTCGATGGCTACACCTTC,CATSEGGFFDGYTF
.,TRBJ2-5,few,TRBV29-1,TGCAGCGTCCGGACAGTCTTGAGGTGGGAGACCCAGTACTTC,CSVRTVLRWETQYF
TRBD2,TRBJ2-1,.,TRBV2,TGTGCCAGCAGGATGACTAGCGGAGCCTACAATGAGCAGTTCTTC,CASRMTSGAYNEQFF
.,TRBJ1-2,.,TRBV25-1,TGTGCCAGCAGTGACACGGGCGGCTACACCTTC,CASSDTGGYTF
.,TRBJ2-1,.,TRBV24-1,TGTGCCACCAGTGATCCATCCCTTAGCGTAGAGCAGTTCTTC,CATSDPSLSVEQFF
.,TRBJ2-7,.,TRBV20-1,TGCAGTGCTAGAGACGCCTCGTCAGTGCAGTACTTC,CSARDASSVQYF
TRBD1,TRBJ1-1,many,TRBV29-1,TGCAGCGCCGCGGGACAGAAAAACACTGAAGCTTTCTTT,CSAAGQKNTEAFF
TRBD2,TRBJ2-7,.,TRBV24-1,TGTGCCACCAATGGACTAGCGGGAGCGGGCGAGCAGTACTTC,CATNGLAGAGEQYF